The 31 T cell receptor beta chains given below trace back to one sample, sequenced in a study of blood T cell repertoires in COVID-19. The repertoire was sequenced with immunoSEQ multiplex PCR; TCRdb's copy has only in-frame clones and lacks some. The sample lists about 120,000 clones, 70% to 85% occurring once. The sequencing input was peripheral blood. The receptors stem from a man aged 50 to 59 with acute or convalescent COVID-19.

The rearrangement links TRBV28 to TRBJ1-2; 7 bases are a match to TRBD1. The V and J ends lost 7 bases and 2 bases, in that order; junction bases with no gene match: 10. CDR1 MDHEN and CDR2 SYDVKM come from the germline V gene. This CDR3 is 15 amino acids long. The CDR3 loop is CASNRQGITNYGYTF. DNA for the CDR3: TGTGCCAGCAACAGACAGGGAATAACAAACTATGGCTACACCTTC.

CDR3 in DNA: TGCGCCAGCAGCTTGGCCAGGGGCCGAGGCACAGATACGCAGTATTTT. Encoded protein: CASSLARGRGTDTQYF. The chain combines TRBV5-1 with TRBJ2-3; D may be TRBD1 (6 bases). In germline, CDR1 is SGHRS, CDR2 YFSETQ. CDR3 length: 16 residues. The V end lost 0 bases, the J end lost 1 base, and 12 bases lay between the germline ends.

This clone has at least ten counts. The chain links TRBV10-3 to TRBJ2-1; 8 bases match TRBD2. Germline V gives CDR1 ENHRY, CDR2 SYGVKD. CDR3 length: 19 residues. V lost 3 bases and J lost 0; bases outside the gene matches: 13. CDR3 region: CAISDPGLVSFSSYNEQFF. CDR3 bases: TGTGCCATCAGTGACCCGGGACTAGTATCCTTTAGCTCCTACAATGAGCAGTTCTTC.

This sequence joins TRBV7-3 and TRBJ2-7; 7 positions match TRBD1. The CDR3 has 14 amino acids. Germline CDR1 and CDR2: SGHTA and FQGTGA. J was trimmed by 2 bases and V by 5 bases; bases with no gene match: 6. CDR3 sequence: CASSSDRDTYEQYF. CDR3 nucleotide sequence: TGTGCCAGCAGCAGCGACAGGGATACCTACGAGCAGTACTTC.

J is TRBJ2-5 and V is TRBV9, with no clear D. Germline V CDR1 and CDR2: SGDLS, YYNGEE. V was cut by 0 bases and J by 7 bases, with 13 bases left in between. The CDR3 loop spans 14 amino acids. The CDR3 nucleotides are TGTGCCAGCAGCGTAGGAGACTCAGCTGCGACCCAGTACTTC. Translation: CASSVGDSAATQYF.

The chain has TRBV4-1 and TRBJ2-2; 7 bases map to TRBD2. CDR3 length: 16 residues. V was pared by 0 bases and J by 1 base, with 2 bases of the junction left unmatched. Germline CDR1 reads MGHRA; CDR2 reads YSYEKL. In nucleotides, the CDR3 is TGCGCCAGCAGCCAAGATCTAGCGGAGAACACCGGGGAGCTGTTTTTT. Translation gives CASSQDLAENTGELFF.

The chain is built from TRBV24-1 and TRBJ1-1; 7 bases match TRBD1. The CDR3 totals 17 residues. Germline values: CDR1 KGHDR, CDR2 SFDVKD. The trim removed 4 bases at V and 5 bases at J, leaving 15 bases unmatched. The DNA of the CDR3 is TGTGCCACCAGTGACTTTGACAGGGTGTTTGGTAGGACTGAAGCTTTCTTT. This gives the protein CATSDFDRVFGRTEAFF.

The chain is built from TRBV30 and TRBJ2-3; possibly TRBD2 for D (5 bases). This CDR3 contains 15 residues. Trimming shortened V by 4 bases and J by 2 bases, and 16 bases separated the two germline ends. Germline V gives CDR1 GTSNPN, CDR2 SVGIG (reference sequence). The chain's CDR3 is CAWTSTGLDTDTQYF. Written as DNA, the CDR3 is TGTGCCTGGACGTCCACGGGGTTGGACACAGATACGCAGTATTTT.

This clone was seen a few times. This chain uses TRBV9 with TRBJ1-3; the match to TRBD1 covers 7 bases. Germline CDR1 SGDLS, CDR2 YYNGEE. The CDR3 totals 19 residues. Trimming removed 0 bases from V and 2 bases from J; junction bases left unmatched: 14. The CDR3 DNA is TGTGCCAGCAGCGTAGGGCCCCTTACAGGGGCGGTTACTGGAAACACCATATATTTT. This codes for CASSVGPLTGAVTGNTIYF.

The CDR3 sequence is CASSAASGQVKDTQYF. The DNA for the CDR3 is TGTGCCAGCTCCGCTGCGTCCGGACAGGTCAAAGATACGCAGTATTTT. This sequence joins TRBV18 and TRBJ2-3, with 7 positions matching TRBD1. Looked up from germline, CDR1 is KGHSH and CDR2 is LQKENI. Losses at the gene ends were 6 bases for V and 5 bases for J; bases not matched to a gene: 14. The CDR3 totals 16 residues.

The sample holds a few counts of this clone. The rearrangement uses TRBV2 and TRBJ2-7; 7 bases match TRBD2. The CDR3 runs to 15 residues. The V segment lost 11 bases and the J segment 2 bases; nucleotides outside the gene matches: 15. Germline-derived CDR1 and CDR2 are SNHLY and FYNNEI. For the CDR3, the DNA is TGTGCCTGCCCCAAGGCTAGCGGACCCACCTACGAGCAGTACTTC. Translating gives CACPKASGPTYEQYF.

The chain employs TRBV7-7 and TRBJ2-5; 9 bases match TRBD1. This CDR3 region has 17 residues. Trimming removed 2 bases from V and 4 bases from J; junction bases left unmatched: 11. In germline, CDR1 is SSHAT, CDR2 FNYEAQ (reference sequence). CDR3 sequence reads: CASSLRTRDREAETQYF. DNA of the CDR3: TGTGCCAGCAGCTTAAGAACGCGGGACAGGGAAGCAGAGACCCAGTACTTC.

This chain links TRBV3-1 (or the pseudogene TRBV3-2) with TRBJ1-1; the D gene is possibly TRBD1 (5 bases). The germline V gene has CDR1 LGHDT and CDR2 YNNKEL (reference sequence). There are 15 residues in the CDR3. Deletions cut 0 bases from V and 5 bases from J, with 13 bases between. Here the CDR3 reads CASSQESGSWTEAFF. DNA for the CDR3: TGTGCCAGCAGCCAAGAGTCAGGGTCTTGGACTGAAGCTTTCTTT.

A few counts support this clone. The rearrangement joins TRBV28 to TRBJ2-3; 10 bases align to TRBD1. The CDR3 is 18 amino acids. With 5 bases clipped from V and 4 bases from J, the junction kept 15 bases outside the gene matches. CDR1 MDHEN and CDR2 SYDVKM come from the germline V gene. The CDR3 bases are TGTGCCAGCAGTACACTATTCGGGACAGGGGATTGGTCAGATACGCAGTATTTT. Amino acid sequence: CASSTLFGTGDWSDTQYF.

In DNA, the CDR3 is TGTGCCAGCAGCCGACAAGCGGCAGGGGGGCCAAACAATGAGCAGTTCTTC. Translated, it gives CASSRQAAGGPNNEQFF. V is TRBV4-2 and J is TRBJ2-1; D is perhaps TRBD1 (7 bases). Germline CDR1 LGHNA, CDR2 YNFKEQ. This CDR3 has 17 amino acids. Trimming took off 4 bases at V and 5 bases at J, with 21 bases between the two ends.

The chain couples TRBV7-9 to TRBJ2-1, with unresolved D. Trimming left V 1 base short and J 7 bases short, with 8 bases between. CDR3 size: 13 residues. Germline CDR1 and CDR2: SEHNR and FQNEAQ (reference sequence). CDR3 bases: TGTGCCAGCAGCTTAGTTACAGCAAATGAGCAGTTCTTC. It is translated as CASSLVTANEQFF.

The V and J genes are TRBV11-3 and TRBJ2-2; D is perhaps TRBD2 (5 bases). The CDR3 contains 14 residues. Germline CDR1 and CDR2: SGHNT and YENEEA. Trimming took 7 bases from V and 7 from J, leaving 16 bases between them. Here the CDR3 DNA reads TGTGCCAGCATGGGAAGCGGAAGTGGCGGGGAGCTGTTTTTT. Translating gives CASMGSGSGGELFF. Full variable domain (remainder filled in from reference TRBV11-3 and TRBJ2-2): EAGVVQSPRYKIIEKKQPVAFWCNPISGHNTLYWYLQNLGQGPELLIRYENEEAVDDSQLPKDRFSAERLKGVDSTLKIQPAELGDSAVYLCASMGSGSGGELFFGEGSRLTVL.

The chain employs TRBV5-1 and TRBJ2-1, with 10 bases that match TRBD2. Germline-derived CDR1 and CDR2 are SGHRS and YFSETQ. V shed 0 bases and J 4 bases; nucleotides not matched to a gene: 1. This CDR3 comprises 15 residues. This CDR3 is CASSLVAGGYNEQFF. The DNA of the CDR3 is TGCGCCAGCAGCTTGGTAGCGGGGGGATACAATGAGCAGTTCTTC.

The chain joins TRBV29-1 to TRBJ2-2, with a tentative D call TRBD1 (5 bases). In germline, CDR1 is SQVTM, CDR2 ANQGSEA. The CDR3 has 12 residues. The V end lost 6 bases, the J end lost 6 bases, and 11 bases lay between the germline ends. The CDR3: CSVDIRAGELFF. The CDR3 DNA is TGCAGCGTAGACATCAGGGCCGGGGAGCTGTTTTTT.

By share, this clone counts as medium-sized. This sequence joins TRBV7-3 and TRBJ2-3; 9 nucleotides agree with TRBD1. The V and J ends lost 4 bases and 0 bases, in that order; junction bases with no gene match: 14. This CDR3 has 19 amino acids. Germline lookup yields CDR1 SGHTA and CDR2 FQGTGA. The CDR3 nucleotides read TGTGCCAGCAGCTCTCATGTGCCGGGACAGGGACCAAGCACAGATACGCAGTATTTT. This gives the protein CASSSHVPGQGPSTDTQYF.

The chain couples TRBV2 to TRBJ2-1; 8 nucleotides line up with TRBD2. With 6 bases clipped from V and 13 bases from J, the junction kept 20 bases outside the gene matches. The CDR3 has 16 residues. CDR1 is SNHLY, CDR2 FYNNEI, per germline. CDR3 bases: TGTGCCAGCAGCTCCGATTCGGGACTAGTGTGGGGGGGTCAGTTCTTC. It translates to CASSSDSGLVWGGQFF.

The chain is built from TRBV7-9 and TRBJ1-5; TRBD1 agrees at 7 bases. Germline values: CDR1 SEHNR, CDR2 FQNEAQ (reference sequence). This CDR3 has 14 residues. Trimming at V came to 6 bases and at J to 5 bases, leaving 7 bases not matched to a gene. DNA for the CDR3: TGTGCCAGCAGTCAGACAGGGTACGATCAGCCCCAGCATTTT. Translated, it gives CASSQTGYDQPQHF.

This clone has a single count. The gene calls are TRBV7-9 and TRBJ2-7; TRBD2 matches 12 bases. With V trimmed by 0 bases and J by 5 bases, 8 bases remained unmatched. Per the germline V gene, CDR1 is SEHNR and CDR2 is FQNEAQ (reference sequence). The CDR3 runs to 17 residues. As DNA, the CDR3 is TGTGCCAGCAGCTTAGCCGGGACTAGCGGGCCACCTAACGAGCAGTACTTC. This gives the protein CASSLAGTSGPPNEQYF. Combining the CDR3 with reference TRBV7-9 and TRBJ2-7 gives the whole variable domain DTGVSQNPRHKITKRGQNVTFRCDPISEHNRLYWYRQTLGQGPEFLTYFQNEAQLEKSRLLSDRFSAERPKGSFSTLEIQRTEQGDSAMYLCASSLAGTSGPPNEQYFGPGTRLTVT.

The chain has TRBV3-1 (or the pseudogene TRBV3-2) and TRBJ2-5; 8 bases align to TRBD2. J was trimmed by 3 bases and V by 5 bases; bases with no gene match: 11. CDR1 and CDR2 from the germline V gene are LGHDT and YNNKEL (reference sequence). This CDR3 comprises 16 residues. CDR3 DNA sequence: TGTGCCAGCAGCTCCCGGGATAGCGGGGTAGAAGAGACCCAGTACTTC. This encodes CASSSRDSGVEETQYF.

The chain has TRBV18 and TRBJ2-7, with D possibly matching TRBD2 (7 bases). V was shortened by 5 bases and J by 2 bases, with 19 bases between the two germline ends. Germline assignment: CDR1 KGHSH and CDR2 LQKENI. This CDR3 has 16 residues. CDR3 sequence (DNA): TGTGCCAGCTCAACTAGTGCGGGGGCTACCGCCTACGAGCAGTACTTC. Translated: CASSTSAGATAYEQYF.

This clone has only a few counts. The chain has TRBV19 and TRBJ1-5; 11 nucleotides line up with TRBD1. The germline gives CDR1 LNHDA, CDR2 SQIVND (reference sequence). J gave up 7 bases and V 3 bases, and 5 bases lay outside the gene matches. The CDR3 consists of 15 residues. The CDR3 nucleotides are TGTGCCAGTAGTATGGGACAGGGGGTAAGACAGCCCCAGCATTTT. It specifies CASSMGQGVRQPQHF.

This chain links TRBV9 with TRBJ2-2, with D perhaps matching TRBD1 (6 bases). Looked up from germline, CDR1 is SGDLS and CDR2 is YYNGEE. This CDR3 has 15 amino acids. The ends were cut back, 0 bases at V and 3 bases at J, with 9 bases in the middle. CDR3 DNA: TGTGCCAGCAGCGTAGCAGGGGCTTACACCGGGGAGCTGTTTTTT. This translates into CASSVAGAYTGELFF.

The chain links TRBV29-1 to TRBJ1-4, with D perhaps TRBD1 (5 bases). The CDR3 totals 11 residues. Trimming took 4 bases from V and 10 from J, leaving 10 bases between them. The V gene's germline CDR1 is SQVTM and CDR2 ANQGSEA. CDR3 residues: CSVAGRGKLFF. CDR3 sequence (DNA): TGCAGCGTTGCAGGGCGCGGAAAACTGTTTTTT.

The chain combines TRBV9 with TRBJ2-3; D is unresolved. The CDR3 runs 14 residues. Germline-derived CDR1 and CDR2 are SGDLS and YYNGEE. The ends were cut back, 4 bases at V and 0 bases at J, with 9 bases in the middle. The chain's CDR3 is CASSLRLSTDTQYF. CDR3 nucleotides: TGTGCCAGCAGCTTACGACTCAGCACAGATACGCAGTATTTT.

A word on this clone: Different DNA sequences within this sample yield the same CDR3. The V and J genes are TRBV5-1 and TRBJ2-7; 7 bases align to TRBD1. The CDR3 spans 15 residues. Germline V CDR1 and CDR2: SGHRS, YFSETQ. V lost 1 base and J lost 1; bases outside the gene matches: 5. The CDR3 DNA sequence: TGCGCCAGCAGCTTGCAGGGACAGCCATCCTACGAGCAGTACTTC. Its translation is CASSLQGQPSYEQYF.

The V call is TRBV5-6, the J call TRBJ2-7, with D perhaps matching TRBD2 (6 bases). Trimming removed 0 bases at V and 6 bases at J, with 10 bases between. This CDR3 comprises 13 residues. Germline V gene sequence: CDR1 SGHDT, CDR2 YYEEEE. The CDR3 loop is CASSLGAGSEQYF. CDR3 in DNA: TGTGCCAGCAGCTTGGGTGCGGGGAGCGAGCAGTACTTC.